This T cell receptor beta chain was profiled in a study of blood T cell repertoires in COVID-19. Some clones are missing from TCRdb's copy, which holds only in-frame ones; the method was immunoSEQ multiplex PCR. Of fewer than 150,000 clones detected, under 80% appear once; the ten largest clones hold under 3%. This CDR3 is 15 amino acids long. Looked up from germline, CDR1 is LGHNT and CDR2 is FRNRAP. V was cut by 1 base and J by 5 bases, with 11 bases left in between. The receptor comes from a man in his 70s with acute or convalescent COVID-19. The chain is built from TRBV12-5 and TRBJ1-4; D remains unclear. The sequenced material came from peripheral blood. The chain's CDR3 is CASGLGVAVNEKLFF. The CDR3 bases are TGTGCTAGTGGTTTGGGGGTGGCGGTGAATGAAAAACTGTTTTTT.